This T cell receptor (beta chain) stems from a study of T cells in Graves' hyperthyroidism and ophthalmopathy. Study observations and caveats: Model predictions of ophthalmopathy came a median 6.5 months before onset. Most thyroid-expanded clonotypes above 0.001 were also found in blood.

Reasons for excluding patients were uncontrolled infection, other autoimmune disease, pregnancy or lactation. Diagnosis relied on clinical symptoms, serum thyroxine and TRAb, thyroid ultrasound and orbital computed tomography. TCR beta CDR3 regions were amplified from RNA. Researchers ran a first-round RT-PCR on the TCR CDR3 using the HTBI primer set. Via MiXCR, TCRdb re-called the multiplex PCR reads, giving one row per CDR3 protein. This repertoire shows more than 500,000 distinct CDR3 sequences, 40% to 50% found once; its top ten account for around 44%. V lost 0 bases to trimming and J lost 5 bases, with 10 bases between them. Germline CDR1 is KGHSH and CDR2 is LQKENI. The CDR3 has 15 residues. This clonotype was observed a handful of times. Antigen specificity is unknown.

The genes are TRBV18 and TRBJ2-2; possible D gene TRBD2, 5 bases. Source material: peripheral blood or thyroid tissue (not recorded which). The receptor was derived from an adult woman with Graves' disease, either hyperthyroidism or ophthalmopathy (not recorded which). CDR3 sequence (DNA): TGTGCCAGCTCACCACCACGGGGTTGGACCGGGGAGCTGTTTTTT. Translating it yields CASSPPRGWTGELFF.